This entry concerns a single TCR beta chain. The data are from a study of blood T cells in healthy people across ages. Sample-barcoded 5' priming and a J-beta primer mix drove a second PCR of roughly 6 to 12 cycles. Using its own MiXCR run on the 5' RACE reads, TCRdb lists one record per CDR3 protein. The data hold around 1.5 million distinct CDR3 sequences, with 42% observed a single time. This CDR3 has 12 residues. V was clipped by 5 bases and J by 6 bases, with 10 bases between them. V is TRBV12-3 or TRBV12-4 and J is TRBJ1-1; D is possibly TRBD1 (5 bases). This TCR was sampled from a woman aged 18-29 years in good health. Sequencing was done on a sample of blood. CDR3 region: CASSGGTSEAFF. DNA of the CDR3: TGTGCCAGCAGTGGAGGGACCTCTGAAGCTTTCTTT.